A single sample is the source of the 17 T cell receptor beta chains below, sequenced in a study of post-analysis software for immune sequencing data. TCR beta cDNA libraries had unique molecular identifiers. TCRdb ran MiXCR on the PCR reads and lists one entry per CDR3 protein. The sample consists of around 150,000 distinct CDR3 sequences, roughly 35% of them appearing once. The sample was blood, taken after autologous hematopoietic stem cell transplantation. These receptor sequences come from a girl aged 5 to 17 with multiple sclerosis.

V is TRBV3-1 and J is TRBJ2-7; D is possibly TRBD1 (5 bases). The CDR3 has 14 residues. Per germline, CDR1 LGHDT and CDR2 YNNKEL (reference sequence). The V end was cut by 4 bases, the J end by 6 bases, with 16 bases between. The DNA for the CDR3 is TGTGCCAGCAGCCTCTACGGAAGGGGCGGCGAGCAGTACTTC. Amino acid sequence: CASSLYGRGGEQYF.

The chain carries TRBV12-2 and TRBJ1-5; TRBD1 reflects the table's D call only, with no check against the DNA. TRBV12-2 is tagged as a pseudogene. This CDR3 comprises 18 residues. CDR3 loop: CASRSLTDTYFSNQPQHF. The CDR3 DNA reads as TGTGCAAGTCGCTCCTTGACGGACACCTACTTTAGCAATCAGCCCCAGCATTTT.

The gene calls are TRBV7-2 and TRBJ2-5, with TRBD2 matching over 10 bases. Germline V gene lookup returns CDR1 SGHTA and CDR2 FQGNSA. The ends lost 1 base at V and 5 bases at J; junction bases unmatched: 13. CDR3 length: 18 amino acids. CDR3 protein: CASSLERGASGSPETQYF. In DNA, the CDR3 is TGTGCCAGCAGCTTAGAGAGAGGGGCTAGCGGGAGCCCCGAGACCCAGTACTTC.

The V call is TRBV9, the J call TRBJ2-7; 7 nucleotides line up with TRBD2. Near its end, the DNA agrees better with TRBJ2-5, so the J call may be wrong. The CDR3 sequence is 15 residues long. Germline V gives CDR1 SGDLS, CDR2 YYNGEE. In nucleotides, the CDR3 is TGTGCCAGCAGCGTAGTGGGCGGGAGTCCGGAGACCCAGTACTTC. Its protein is CASSVVGGSPETQYF.

This clonotype was counted a few times. CDR3 DNA: TGCAGTGCTAGAGAGGGAGGGCCTTCTTACCAAGAGACCCAGTACTTC. It yields the protein CSAREGGPSYQETQYF. The chain employs TRBV20-1 and TRBJ2-5; 7 bases map to TRBD2. Germline V CDR1 and CDR2: DFQATT, SNEGSKA (reference sequence). V shed 0 bases and J 0 bases; nucleotides not matched to a gene: 7. CDR3 length: 16 amino acids.

This clonotype was recorded at least ten times. The CDR3 loop reads CASSYSDSTYEQYF. The CDR3 DNA follows: TGTGCCAGCAGTTACTCCGACAGCACCTACGAGCAGTACTTC. This chain uses TRBV6-5 with TRBJ2-7, with D possibly TRBD1 on 5 matching bases. V was pared by 0 bases and J by 2 bases, with 8 bases between. The CDR3 is made up of 14 amino acids. The germline gives CDR1 MNHEY, CDR2 SVGAGI.

The chain links TRBV10-3 to TRBJ2-5, with D perhaps matching TRBD1 (5 bases). The DNA end lines up better with TRBJ2-7; the J call may be wrong. This CDR3 spans 15 amino acids. Germline V gives CDR1 ENHRY, CDR2 SYGVKD. The CDR3 nucleotides read TGTGCCATCAGTGAGTCGGGGCTTTTTTACTACGAGCAGTACTTC. Translation gives CAISESGLFYYEQYF.

This clonotype was observed many times. The genes are TRBV10-3 and TRBJ2-7; D might be TRBD1 (6 bases). The CDR3 is made up of 19 amino acids. Trimming left V 2 bases short and J 4 bases short, with 27 bases between. Germline values: CDR1 ENHRY, CDR2 SYGVKD. The CDR3 nucleotides read TGTGCCATCAGTGAGCCTTTAATCCAGGACAGAAAGAGCGGTTACGAGCAGTACTTC. It is translated as CAISEPLIQDRKSGYEQYF.

To note about this clonotype: One junction end does not reproduce the germline sequence, and a read error may be involved. The chain is built from TRBV12-3 or TRBV12-4 and TRBJ1-5, with D tentatively TRBD1 (6 bases). The CDR3 has 13 amino acids. The CDR3 reads CANSLGGNQPQHF. The CDR3 DNA sequence: TGTGCCAACAGTTTAGGGGGTAATCAGCCCCAGCATTTT.

As regards this clonotype: A read error may explain this, as a much larger clone is one base away. This sequence joins TRBV12-3 or TRBV12-4 and TRBJ2-7, with TRBD2 matching over 10 bases. This CDR3 is built from 14 residues. In nucleotides, the CDR3 is TGTGCCAGCAGAGTTGGGCTAGCGGGGGACGAGCGGTACTTC. It yields the protein CASRVGLAGDERYF.

This clonotype has more than one count but fewer than ten. The CDR3 reads CASSYTPYEQYF. The CDR3 DNA is TGTGCCAGCAGTTACACACCCTACGAGCAGTACTTC. This chain uses TRBV6-5 with TRBJ2-7; D is unclear. The CDR3 consists of 12 residues. With 2 bases removed from V and 2 bases from J, the gap between germline ends came to 4 bases. Germline values: CDR1 MNHEY, CDR2 SVGAGI.

This clonotype was seen repeatedly, ten times or more. J is TRBJ2-1 and V is TRBV10-3; D is uncertain. CDR1 is ENHRY, CDR2 SYGVKD, per germline. This CDR3 contains 11 residues. V was pared by 6 bases and J by 10 bases, with 10 bases between. The CDR3 loop is CAIRAASEQFF. The CDR3 DNA follows: TGTGCCATCAGAGCCGCGTCAGAGCAGTTCTTC.

This clonotype has more than one count but fewer than ten. The chain combines TRBV5-4 with TRBJ2-1; D gene ambiguous. The CDR3 length is 13 residues. Germline lookup yields CDR1 SGHNT and CDR2 YYREEE (reference sequence). Trimming took off 1 base at V and 7 bases at J, with 9 bases between the two ends. CDR3 protein: CASSLPRENEQFF. Written as DNA, the CDR3 is TGTGCCAGCAGCTTGCCAAGGGAAAATGAGCAGTTCTTC.

Comments on this clonotype: This clone may be a read error of a much larger clone one base away. The chain is built from TRBV29-1 and TRBJ2-3; D remains ambiguous. Deletions cut 3 bases from V and 6 bases from J, with 10 bases between. CDR1 and CDR2 from the germline V gene are SQVTM and ANQGSEA. The CDR3 has 12 residues. CDR3 in DNA: TGCAGCGTTGAGGGCATCGGGGATACGCAGTATTTT. This encodes CSVEGIGDTQYF.

This clonotype was counted a few times. The CDR3 DNA reads as TGTGCCAGCAGCTCGGGACCTCCCTCCTACGAGCAGTACTTC. Protein product: CASSSGPPSYEQYF. V usage is TRBV7-2 and J usage is TRBJ2-7; D possibly uses TRBD1 or TRBD2 (5 bases each). The germline V gene has CDR1 SGHTA and CDR2 FQGNSA. V was shortened by 4 bases and J by 0 bases, with 10 bases between the two germline ends. The length of the CDR3 is 14 residues.

The rearrangement uses TRBV11-2 and TRBJ2-5, with 12 bases aligning to TRBD2. CDR3 size: 21 residues. Germline loops: CDR1 SGHAT, CDR2 FQNNGV. Losses at the gene ends were 1 base for V and 5 bases for J; bases not matched to a gene: 20. The CDR3 region has the DNA TGTGCCAGCAGCTTAGGCCCCCCGAGACTAGCGGGAGACAAGCCTTGGGAGACCCAGTACTTC. Encoded protein: CASSLGPPRLAGDKPWETQYF.

This clonotype has a single count. The chain carries TRBV12-3 or TRBV12-4 and TRBJ2-3; TRBD2 matches at 9 bases. The CDR3 has 17 residues. The ends lost 4 bases at V and 5 bases at J; junction bases unmatched: 13. CDR3 coding DNA: TGTGCCAGCAGTTCTCTCCTGGCGGGAGGGGGGGAAGATACGCAGTATTTT. Its translation is CASSSLLAGGGEDTQYF.